The clone carrying this TCR beta chain has more than one count but fewer than ten. In the authors' methods: For nucleated cells, counts were estimated from reference gene primer amplification. Measured with immunoSEQ multiplex PCR; TCRdb has only the in-frame clones, and not every one. The V and J calls and clone size are taken from that table; D and trimming were inferred from the DNA. The sample contains around 49,000 clones, more than 75% of which appear only once. This record belongs to a study of blood T cell repertoires in COVID-19. Looking at the study overall: Nucleic acid was either cDNA or gDNA, and it came from T cells, B-cell-depleted T cells, or PBMCs.

Those who participated ranged in age from about 18 to 89 years and resided in about 24 US areas. Cohorts were assigned according to the clinical history that participants reported. The receptor's source is a woman between 45 and 60 years old with acute COVID-19. The material sequenced was PBMCs or T cells enriched from blood (not recorded which).

The chain's CDR3 is CASSQVPESPLHF. CDR3 nucleotide sequence: TGTGCCAGCAGCCAAGTGCCAGAATCACCCCTCCACTTT. The chain is built from TRBV3-1 (or the pseudogene TRBV3-2) and TRBJ1-6; D not certain. The V end was cut by 1 base, the J end by 10 bases, with 8 bases between. Germline values: CDR1 LGHDT, CDR2 YNNKEL (reference sequence). This CDR3 is 13 amino acids long.